This T cell receptor beta chain was profiled in a study of shared clonotypes between healthy human individuals. General observations from the study: Naive subsets typically showed greater estimated richness than memory subsets.

Sequencing used immunoSEQ multiplex PCR; TCRdb keeps in-frame clones, though not all of them. The sample has 980,000 or so clones, about three quarters seen once. This clone was recorded a few times. Its specificity is not known. The germline gives CDR1 SGHRS, CDR2 YFSETQ. CDR3 size: 15 residues. The V gene lost 4 bases and the J gene lost 2 bases, with 14 bases spanning the gap. All participating donors were Caucasian adults from Nashville, Tennessee. The chain uses TRBV5-1 and TRBJ2-3, with D perhaps given as TRBD1 or TRBD2 (5 bases each). Sequencing was carried out using memory CD4+ T cells sorted from blood. Indicated subset: CD45RA-negative fraction. This receptor was obtained from a man younger than 35 in good health. CDR3 sequence reads: CASSPGRPLTDTQYF. DNA for the CDR3: TGCGCCAGCAGCCCGGGACGACCCCTCACAGATACGCAGTATTTT.